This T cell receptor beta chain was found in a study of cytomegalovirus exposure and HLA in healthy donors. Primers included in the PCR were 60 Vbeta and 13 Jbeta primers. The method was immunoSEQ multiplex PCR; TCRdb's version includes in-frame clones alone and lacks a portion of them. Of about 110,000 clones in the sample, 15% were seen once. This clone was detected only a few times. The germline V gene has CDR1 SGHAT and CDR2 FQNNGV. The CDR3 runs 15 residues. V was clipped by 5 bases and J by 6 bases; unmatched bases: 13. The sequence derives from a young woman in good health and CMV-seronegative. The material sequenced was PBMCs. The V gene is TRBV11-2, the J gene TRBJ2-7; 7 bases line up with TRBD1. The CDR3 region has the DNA TGTGCCAGCAGCCCTAGTCCGGGACAGATCCTCGAGCAGTACTTC. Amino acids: CASSPSPGQILEQYF.